This T cell receptor (beta chain) was captured by sequencing in a study of molecular identifiers for immune sequencing clone quantification. Across the study: RNA, taken in replicates from roughly 21,000 or 96,000 naive CD8 cells, was split five ways, with four sequenced. Study results and caveats: In CMV-specific effectors, clones above 20 copies held over 98% of molecules; naive, under 1%. Highly expanded clone sizes could be underestimated by identical TCR molecules that share a barcode.

Per germline, CDR1 SGHDT and CDR2 YYEEEE. The CDR3 has 11 residues. Note on this clonotype: Its antigen is unidentified. A much larger clone differs by one base, so this may be a read error.

Naive CD8 T cells underwent sorting with the CD8+CD4-CCR7+CD45RA+ definition. TCRdb used MiXCR to reprocess the PCR reads, holding one entry per CDR3 protein. The sample contains around 100,000 distinct CDR3 sequences, 35% of which appear only once. The chain uses TRBV5-6 and TRBJ2-5, with D unclear. This receptor was taken from a human donor in good health. Some libraries in this study had Jurkat cell RNA spiked in. Sample: naive CD8+ T cells from blood, with Jurkat cell RNA spiked in. Subset specified: FACS-sorted CD8+CD4-CCR7+CD45RA+ naive T cells. The CDR3 region has the DNA TGTGCCAGCAGCGTGCGAGAGTCCCAGTACTTC. Translation: CASSVRESQYF.